This TCR beta chain comes out of a study of vaccination effects on CD4 cells after COVID-19. Isolating CD4+ T cells followed approximately 9 days of culture. Either the mRNA-1273 or the BNT162b2 vaccine was given to participants as two doses. Germline V gene lookup returns CDR1 SEHNR and CDR2 FQNEAQ (reference sequence). Trimming took 6 bases from V and 7 from J; bases not matched to a gene: 12. The CDR3 spans 16 residues. In this sample, this clone turned up many times. Its antigen is not identified. Some clones are missing from TCRdb's copy, which holds only in-frame ones; the method was immunoSEQ multiplex PCR. The sample contains under 55,000 clones, 55% to 75% of which appear only once.

Source: CD4+ T cells from PBMCs cultured without peptide, taken after COVID-19 vaccination. The TCR sequence derives from a human donor who received a COVID-19 vaccine. The V call is TRBV7-9, the J call TRBJ2-2, with TRBD1 matching 9 bases. The chain's CDR3 is CASSSRRTGDSGELFF. Here the CDR3 DNA reads TGTGCCAGCAGTTCAAGACGGACAGGGGACAGCGGGGAGCTGTTTTTT.